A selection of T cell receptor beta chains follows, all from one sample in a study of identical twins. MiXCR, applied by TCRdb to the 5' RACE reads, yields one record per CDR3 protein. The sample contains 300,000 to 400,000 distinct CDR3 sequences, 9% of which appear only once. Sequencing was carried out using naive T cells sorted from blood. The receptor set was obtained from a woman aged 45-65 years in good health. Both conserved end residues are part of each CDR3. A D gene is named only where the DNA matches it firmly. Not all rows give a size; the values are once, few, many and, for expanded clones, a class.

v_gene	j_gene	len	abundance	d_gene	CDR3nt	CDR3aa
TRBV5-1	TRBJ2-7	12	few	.	TGCGCCAGCAGCGGATCCCTAAGCTCCCAGTACTTC	CASSGSLSSQYF
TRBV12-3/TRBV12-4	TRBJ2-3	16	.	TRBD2	TGTGCCAGCAGCCAGGGACTAGCGGGAGGCAGAAATACGCAGTATTTT	CASSQGLAGGRNTQYF
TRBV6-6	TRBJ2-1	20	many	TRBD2	TGTGCCAGCAGTTTCTCGCTGAGGGCTAGCGGGGAGTTGGGTGTCGATGAGCAGTTCTTC	CASSFSLRASGELGVDEQFF
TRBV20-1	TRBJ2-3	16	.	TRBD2	TGCAGTGCTAGAGATGAGTTGAGGACTAGGACAGATACGCAGTATTTT	CSARDELRTRTDTQYF
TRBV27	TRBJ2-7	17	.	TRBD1	TGTGCCAGCAGTTTATCTCCGGGACAGGGGATTTCCTACGAGCAGTACTTC	CASSLSPGQGISYEQYF
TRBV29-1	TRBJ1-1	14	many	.	TGCAGCGCAGAGACCGGGACGGGGAACACTGAAGCTTTCTTT	CSAETGTGNTEAFF
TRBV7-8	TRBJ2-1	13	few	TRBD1	TGTGCCAGCAACAGGGGGGATTACAATGAGCAGTTCTTC	CASNRGDYNEQFF
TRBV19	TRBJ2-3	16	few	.	TGTGCCAGTAGTATAGATCTGGGGCGGAACACAGATACGCAGTATTTT	CASSIDLGRNTDTQYF
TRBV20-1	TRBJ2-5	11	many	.	TGCAGTGCTAGGTTCGGGGAGACCCAGTACTTC	CSARFGETQYF
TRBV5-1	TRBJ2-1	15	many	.	TGCGCCAGCAGCTTGGGTCGGCTAGTTATGAATGAGCAGTTCTTC	CASSLGRLVMNEQFF
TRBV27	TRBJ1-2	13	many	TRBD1	TGTGCCAGCAGTCCCATAGGGGGCGGGGGCTACACCTTC	CASSPIGGGGYTF
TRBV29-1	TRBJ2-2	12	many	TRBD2	TGCAGCGCCACCGGGGGGACCGGGGAGCTGTTTTTT	CSATGGTGELFF
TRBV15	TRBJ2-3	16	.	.	TGTGCCACCAGCGGGGGAGCGGGTGCTAGCACAGATACGCAGTATTTT	CATSGGAGASTDTQYF
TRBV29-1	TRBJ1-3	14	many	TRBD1	TGCAGCGCCCGATCAGGGGGCTCTGGAAACACCATATATTTT	CSARSGGSGNTIYF
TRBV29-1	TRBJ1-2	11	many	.	TGCAGCGTTGAAGCGAACTATGGCTACACCTTC	CSVEANYGYTF
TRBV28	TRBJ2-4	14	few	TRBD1	TGTGCCAGCAGGCCAGGGGGACAGAGAAACATTCAGTACTTC	CASRPGGQRNIQYF
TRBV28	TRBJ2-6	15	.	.	TGTGCCAGCAGCGGAGGGGGAGAAGTCTCCAACGTCCTGACTTTC	CASSGGGEVSNVLTF
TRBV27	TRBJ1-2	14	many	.	TGTGCCAGCACCTCCCGGGAGCACCTTAGTGGCTACACCTTC	CASTSREHLSGYTF
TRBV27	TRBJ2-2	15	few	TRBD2	TGTGCCAGCAGTTTAGTACTAGCGGACACCGGGGAGCTGTTTTTT	CASSLVLADTGELFF
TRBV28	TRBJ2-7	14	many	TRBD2	TGTGCCAGCAGTCCCGGGACTAGGGAGCGCGAGCAGTACTTC	CASSPGTREREQYF
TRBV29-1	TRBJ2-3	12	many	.	TGCAGCGTAATTATAGGGGGAGATACGCAGTATTTT	CSVIIGGDTQYF
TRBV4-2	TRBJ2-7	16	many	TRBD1	TGTGCCAGCAGCCAAGGTCAAGCGACAGGGGGCGACGAGCAGTACTTC	CASSQGQATGGDEQYF
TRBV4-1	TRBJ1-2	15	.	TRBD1	TGCGCCAGCAGCCCGGGACAGGGGGACCTCTATGGCTACACCTTC	CASSPGQGDLYGYTF
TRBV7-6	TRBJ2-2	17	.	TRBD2	TGTGCCAGCAGCCGCGGACTAGCGGGAGGGATGGCCGGGGAGCTGTTTTTT	CASSRGLAGGMAGELFF
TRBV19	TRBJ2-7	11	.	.	TGTGCCACCCGGGGATCTACGGAGCAGTACTTC	CATRGSTEQYF
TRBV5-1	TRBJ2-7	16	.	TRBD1	TGCGCCAGCAGCTTAGGTTGGGGACAGGGGAGTCGGGAGCAGTACTTC	CASSLGWGQGSREQYF
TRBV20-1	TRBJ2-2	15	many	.	TGCAGTGCTAGTCCCCAAACGGGAGCCCTAGGTGGGCTGTTTTTT	CSASPQTGALGGLFF
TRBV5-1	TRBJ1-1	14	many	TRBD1	TGCGCCAGCAGAGGCCTCGGACAGGGGTTGGGAGCTTTCTTT	CASRGLGQGLGAFF
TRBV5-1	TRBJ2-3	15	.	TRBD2	TGCTCCAGCAGCTTTCTAGCGGGAATGACAGATACGCAGTATTTT	CSSSFLAGMTDTQYF
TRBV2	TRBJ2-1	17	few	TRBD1	TGTGCCAGCAGTGAGGAAACAGGGGGCTGGGGGGATAGTGAGCAGTTCTTC	CASSEETGGWGDSEQFF
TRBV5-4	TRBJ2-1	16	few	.	TGTGCCAGCAGCCGGAAGTCCCAGCCACCCGCGAATGAGCAGTTCTTC	CASSRKSQPPANEQFF
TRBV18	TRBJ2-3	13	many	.	TGTGCCAGCTCACCAATTATTGCAGATACGCAGTATTTT	CASSPIIADTQYF
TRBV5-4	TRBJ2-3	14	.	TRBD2	TGTGCCAGCAGCTTGGGTTTGGGACTAGCGGAATTCCTCTTT	CASSLGLGLAEFLF
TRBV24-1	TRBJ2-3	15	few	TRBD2	TGTGCCACCAGTGCGGCGGGAGGGAGCACAGATACGCAGTATTTT	CATSAAGGSTDTQYF
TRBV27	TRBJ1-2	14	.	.	TGTGCCAGCAGTTCCGATCGTATAGGGGGAGGCTACACCTTC	CASSSDRIGGGYTF
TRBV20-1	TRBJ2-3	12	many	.	TGCAGTGCTGGGGCTGGGGTAGATACGCAGTATTTT	CSAGAGVDTQYF
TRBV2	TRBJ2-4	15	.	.	TGTGCCAGCAGTGGGGCGGCTAGCTATAGGAACATTCAGTACTTC	CASSGAASYRNIQYF
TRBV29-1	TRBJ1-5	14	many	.	TGCAGCGTTTCAGGGTTAAATAGCAATCAGCCCCAGCATTTT	CSVSGLNSNQPQHF
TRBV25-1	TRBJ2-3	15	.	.	TGTGCCAGCAGGGAGACAGTTACTAGCACAGATACGCAGTATTTT	CASRETVTSTDTQYF
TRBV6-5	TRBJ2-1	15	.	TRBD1	TGTGCCAGCAGCCTCCCGGGACAGGGGATCGATGAGCAGTTCTTC	CASSLPGQGIDEQFF
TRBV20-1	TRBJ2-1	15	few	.	TGCAGTGCTAGAGATCTTGTGACCTTCGCCAATGAGCAGTTCTTC	CSARDLVTFANEQFF
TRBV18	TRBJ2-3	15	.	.	TGTGCCAGCTCACCAACGCCTACCCTCACAGATACGCAGTATTTT	CASSPTPTLTDTQYF